What follows are 30 T cell receptor beta chains derived from one specimen sequenced in a study of beta chain features in type 1 diabetes. Whole-study findings and limits: In every one of the four CD4+ subsets, TCRB CDR3s were moderately but significantly shorter in Type 1 diabetes patients.

No antigens are known for them. Expressed TCRB transcripts got sequenced, as all isolated RNA was reverse transcribed. Clones were sequenced by immunoSEQ multiplex PCR, and TCRdb holds only the in-frame ones, with some missing. The table shows around 650,000 clones, with roughly an eighth occurring only once. Sequences were obtained from naive CD4+ T cells from blood. All receptors derive from a man aged 25-45 years with type 1 diabetes.

There are a few counts of this clone. The chain has TRBV2 and TRBJ1-4, with no clear D. Germline V gene lookup returns CDR1 SNHLY and CDR2 FYNNEI. Trimming shortened V by 6 bases and J by 0 bases, and 20 bases separated the two germline ends. This CDR3 contains 18 residues. The CDR3 region has the DNA TGTGCCAGCAGCCTTTGGTCACCTGTGACTGCAACTAATGAAAAACTGTTTTTT. It is translated as CASSLWSPVTATNEKLFF.

CDR3: CASSSQTDGNYGYTF. In DNA, the CDR3 is TGTGCCAGCAGCTCCCAGACTGATGGTAACTATGGCTACACCTTC. The chain couples TRBV11-2 to TRBJ1-2; unclear D gene. V lost 4 bases to trimming and J lost 1 base, with 13 bases between them. The CDR3 is 15 residues long. Germline assignment: CDR1 SGHAT and CDR2 FQNNGV.

The genes are TRBV20-1 and TRBJ1-2; a weak D match, TRBD1 (6 bases). Trimming took 0 bases from V and 12 from J, leaving 11 bases between them. Germline loops: CDR1 DFQATT, CDR2 SNEGSKA (reference sequence). This CDR3 region has 11 residues. CDR3 coding DNA: TGCAGTGCTAGAGACAGGGGAAAAGACACCTTC. Amino acids: CSARDRGKDTF.

This chain joins TRBV19 and TRBJ2-1; maybe TRBD1 (6 bases). The V gene's germline CDR1 is LNHDA and CDR2 SQIVND (reference sequence). Trimming took 3 bases from V and 7 from J, leaving 13 bases between them. This CDR3 is 14 amino acids long. The CDR3 sequence is CASSISQGINEQFF. The DNA of the CDR3 is TGTGCCAGTAGTATTAGTCAGGGGATAAATGAGCAGTTCTTC.

This clone was seen a few times. The chain has TRBV28 and TRBJ2-7; D is perhaps TRBD2 (5 bases). The CDR3 is made up of 13 amino acids. V was trimmed by 3 bases and J by 0 bases, leaving 6 bases between them. Germline lookup yields CDR1 MDHEN and CDR2 SYDVKM. CDR3 sequence reads: CASSFRDSYEQYF. CDR3 sequence (DNA): TGTGCCAGCAGTTTTCGGGACTCCTACGAGCAGTACTTC.

This clone has just a few counts. The chain uses TRBV2 and TRBJ2-3; 13 nucleotides agree with TRBD2. The V gene's germline CDR1 is SNHLY and CDR2 FYNNEI. V shed 2 bases and J 5 bases; nucleotides not matched to a gene: 7. CDR3 length: 17 residues. CDR3 nucleotides: TGTGCCAGCAGTGAACGCGGGACTAGCGGGGTAAAAGATACGCAGTATTTT. Protein: CASSERGTSGVKDTQYF.

CDR3 in amino acids: CASSLTATGTGGTEAFF. The CDR3 DNA follows: TGTGCCAGCAGCTTAACTGCGACCGGGACAGGGGGCACTGAAGCTTTCTTT. The V and J genes are TRBV7-3 and TRBJ1-1; 11 positions agree with TRBD1. V trimming: 0 bases; J trimming: 4 bases; junction bases outside the gene matches: 7. The CDR3 is 17 amino acids. Per germline, CDR1 SGHTA and CDR2 FQGTGA.

A few counts support this clone. The chain links TRBV9 to TRBJ2-5; the D is unclear. The V end lost 0 bases, the J end lost 2 bases, and 8 bases lay between the germline ends. From germline, CDR1 is SGDLS and CDR2 YYNGEE. This CDR3 comprises 14 residues. CDR3: CASSVGNVQETQYF. In DNA form, the CDR3 reads TGTGCCAGCAGCGTAGGGAACGTACAAGAGACCCAGTACTTC.

This clone has only a few counts. The chain has TRBV10-3 and TRBJ2-4; D could derive from TRBD1 or TRBD2 (5 bases each). The germline V and J ends were trimmed by 2 bases and 0 bases, with 8 bases remaining between them. The germline gives CDR1 ENHRY, CDR2 SYGVKD. The CDR3 contains 15 residues. CDR3 in DNA: TGTGCCATCAGTGAGGGGGGAATAGCCAAAAACATTCAGTACTTC. Its translation is CAISEGGIAKNIQYF.

This clone showed up just a few times. The sample holds other DNA sequences that translate to the same CDR3. J is TRBJ2-7 and V is TRBV7-2, with a possible D match to TRBD2 (5 bases). From germline, CDR1 is SGHTA and CDR2 FQGNSA. V lost 1 base and J lost 0, with 7 bases in between. The CDR3 is made up of 14 amino acids. The CDR3 is CASSLGGGSYEQYF. CDR3 nucleotides: TGTGCCAGCAGCTTAGGAGGAGGCTCCTACGAGCAGTACTTC. The variable domain in full, with the rest retrieved from reference TRBV7-2 and TRBJ2-7, is GAGVSQSPSNKVTEKGKDVELRCDPISGHTALYWYRQSLGQGLEFLIYFQGNSAPDKSGLPSDRFSAERTGGSVSTLTIQRTQQEDSAVYLCASSLGGGSYEQYFGPGTRLTVT.

The rearrangement joins TRBV7-9 to TRBJ2-3; D unresolved. This CDR3 contains 13 residues. The germline V gene encodes CDR1 SEHNR and CDR2 FQNEAQ (reference sequence). V was pared by 8 bases and J by 1 base, with 10 bases between. The CDR3, as DNA: TGTGCCAGCCGAGCCCCGGGCACAGATACGCAGTATTTT. It specifies CASRAPGTDTQYF.

This clone showed up just a few times. The chain combines TRBV29-1 with TRBJ2-2; a weak D match, TRBD2 (6 bases). The CDR3 has 15 residues. Germline assignment: CDR1 SQVTM and CDR2 ANQGSEA. Between the trimmed V and J ends, which lost 3 bases and 0 bases, there was a span of 11 bases. Here the CDR3 reads CSVDGGASNTGELFF. CDR3 nucleotides: TGCAGCGTTGACGGCGGGGCTTCGAACACCGGGGAGCTGTTTTTT.

V and J are TRBV15 and TRBJ2-6; D gene uncertain. CDR3 length: 17 amino acids. The ends were cut back, 2 bases at V and 1 base at J, with 12 bases in the middle. The germline V gene has CDR1 LNHNV and CDR2 YYDKDF (reference sequence). The CDR3 spells CATSRPIGISGANVLTF. The CDR3 nucleotides read TGTGCCACCAGCAGACCCATTGGGATTTCTGGGGCCAACGTCCTGACTTTC. Full variable domain (rest looked up from reference TRBV15 and TRBJ2-6): DAMVIQNPRYQVTQFGKPVTLSCSQTLNHNVMYWYQQKSSQAPKLLFHYYDKDFNNEADTPDNFQSRRPNTSFCFLDIRSPGLGDTAMYLCATSRPIGISGANVLTFGAGSRLTVL.

This clone was detected only a few times. The rearrangement uses TRBV9 and TRBJ2-1, with D perhaps matching TRBD1 or TRBD2 (7 bases each). V was trimmed by 3 bases and J by 2 bases, leaving 18 bases between them. The CDR3 loop spans 17 amino acids. Germline V gene sequence: CDR1 SGDLS, CDR2 YYNGEE. Here the CDR3 reads CASSERGRDSPYNEQFF. In DNA form, the CDR3 reads TGTGCCAGCAGCGAGAGGGGGAGGGACAGCCCCTACAATGAGCAGTTCTTC.

Here the CDR3 reads CASSLSYSTDTQYF. Here the CDR3 DNA reads TGTGCCAGCAGCTTGAGTTACAGCACAGATACGCAGTATTTT. V and J are TRBV7-2 and TRBJ2-3; D gene ambiguous. This CDR3 region has 14 residues. V lost 3 bases and J lost 0, with 7 bases in between. Germline values: CDR1 SGHTA, CDR2 FQGNSA.

This clone has more than one count but fewer than ten. The rearrangement joins TRBV7-9 to TRBJ1-2; D is unresolved. From germline, CDR1 is SEHNR and CDR2 FQNEAQ (reference sequence). The CDR3 is made up of 15 amino acids. Trimming shortened V by 0 bases and J by 3 bases, and 11 bases separated the two germline ends. This CDR3 reads CASSLAIWRDYGYTF. CDR3 DNA: TGTGCCAGCAGCTTAGCAATATGGAGGGACTATGGCTACACCTTC.

This chain connects TRBV2 to TRBJ1-1; no definite D call. Trimming removed 8 bases from V and 8 bases from J, with 12 bases in between. CDR1 SNHLY and CDR2 FYNNEI come from the germline V gene. This CDR3 has 11 amino acids. The CDR3 nucleotides read TGTGCCAGCTTGCTCAGAGGGGAAGCTTTCTTT. This sequence encodes CASLLRGEAFF.

This clone was seen a single time. The genes are TRBV28 and TRBJ1-2, with 7 bases lining up with TRBD1. CDR3 size: 16 residues. J was trimmed by 5 bases and V by 5 bases; bases with no gene match: 14. The germline V gene has CDR1 MDHEN and CDR2 SYDVKM. The CDR3: CASSPALTGLPYGYTF. Written as DNA, the CDR3 is TGTGCCAGCAGTCCAGCCCTGACAGGGCTCCCGTATGGCTACACCTTC.

This clone occurred a few times. The chain combines TRBV7-8 with TRBJ1-1; D unclear. The CDR3 sequence is 13 residues long. Deletions cut 3 bases from V and 2 bases from J, with 7 bases between. The germline V gene has CDR1 SGHVS and CDR2 FQNEAQ. CDR3 sequence (DNA): TGTGCCAGCAGCTTGACTGACAACACTGAAGCTTTCTTT. It codes for CASSLTDNTEAFF.

In this sample, this clone turned up a few times. Other nucleotide sequences from this sample produce the same CDR3. CDR3 bases: TGTGCCTGGAGGACAGGGTTTGGCTACACCTTC. Translating gives CAWRTGFGYTF. The rearrangement links TRBV30 to TRBJ1-2, with 7 bases that match TRBD1. This CDR3 has 11 residues. The trim removed 3 bases at V and 7 bases at J, leaving 2 bases unmatched. Germline assignment: CDR1 GTSNPN and CDR2 SVGIG (reference sequence). Full variable domain (remainder filled in from reference TRBV30 and TRBJ1-2): SQTIHQWPATLVQPVGSPLSLECTVEGTSNPNLYWYRQAAGRGLQLLFYSVGIGQISSEVPQNLSASRPQDRQFILSSKKLLLSDSGFYLCAWRTGFGYTFGSGTRLTVV.

This clone has only a few counts. The genes are TRBV19 and TRBJ1-3; D uncertain. V lost 8 bases and J lost 0, with 8 bases in between. Germline CDR1 is LNHDA and CDR2 is SQIVND (reference sequence). The CDR3 consists of 13 residues. CDR3 loop: CASESVSGNTIYF. The CDR3 DNA sequence: TGTGCCAGTGAGTCAGTCTCTGGAAACACCATATATTTT.

The rearrangement links TRBV5-1 to TRBJ2-1; D is unresolved. This CDR3 contains 15 residues. With 0 bases removed from V and 2 bases from J, the gap between germline ends came to 9 bases. Germline V gives CDR1 SGHRS, CDR2 YFSETQ. Written as DNA, the CDR3 is TGCGCCAGCAGCTTGGGCGGTAGCACCTACAATGAGCAGTTCTTC. It is translated as CASSLGGSTYNEQFF.

This clone was observed a few times. The V and J genes are TRBV11-2 and TRBJ2-7, with 7 bases lining up with TRBD1. The trim removed 4 bases at V and 7 bases at J, leaving 10 bases unmatched. Germline values: CDR1 SGHAT, CDR2 FQNNGV. The CDR3 covers 14 residues. CDR3 residues: CASSSLRGLYEQYF. The CDR3 coding sequence is TGTGCCAGCAGCTCACTAAGGGGGCTCTATGAGCAGTACTTC.

The gene calls are TRBV28 and TRBJ1-2; the D is unclear. The CDR3 runs to 13 residues. The V gene's germline CDR1 is MDHEN and CDR2 SYDVKM. V was shortened by 6 bases and J by 2 bases, with 10 bases between the two germline ends. CDR3 protein: CASRADGNYGYTF. CDR3 DNA sequence: TGTGCCAGCAGAGCGGACGGGAACTATGGCTACACCTTC.

This clone showed up just a few times. The chain couples TRBV7-9 to TRBJ2-3; maybe TRBD1 (5 bases). Germline V lookup: CDR1 SEHNR, CDR2 FQNEAQ (reference sequence). Trimming stripped 1 base from V and 6 bases from J, with 11 bases between. The CDR3 covers 14 residues. In nucleotides, the CDR3 is TGTGCCAGCAGCTTAGTGTCAAACAGGGATACGCAGTATTTT. This codes for CASSLVSNRDTQYF. Full variable domain (remainder filled in from reference TRBV7-9 and TRBJ2-3): DTGVSQNPRHKITKRGQNVTFRCDPISEHNRLYWYRQTLGQGPEFLTYFQNEAQLEKSRLLSDRFSAERPKGSFSTLEIQRTEQGDSAMYLCASSLVSNRDTQYFGPGTRLTVL.

This clone was seen more than once but under ten times. The chain combines TRBV7-9 with TRBJ2-7, with 9 positions matching TRBD1. After removal of 2 bases from V and 6 bases from J, the junction contained 5 bases not matched to a gene. This CDR3 comprises 14 residues. The V gene's germline CDR1 is SEHNR and CDR2 FQNEAQ (reference sequence). DNA of the CDR3: TGTGCCAGCAGCTTACGGGACAGGGTCACCGAGCAGTACTTC. The encoded protein is CASSLRDRVTEQYF.

This rearrangement joins TRBV5-8 to TRBJ1-2; D uncertain. Trimming shortened V by 2 bases and J by 5 bases, and 10 bases separated the two germline ends. CDR3 length: 13 residues. From germline, CDR1 is SGHTS and CDR2 YDEGEE. The CDR3 loop is CASSFATMYGYTF. DNA of the CDR3: TGTGCCAGCAGCTTTGCCACGATGTATGGCTACACCTTC.

A few counts support this clone. V and J are TRBV6-4 and TRBJ1-6, with a weak D call TRBD1 (5 bases). The V and J ends lost 2 bases and 5 bases respectively, with 7 bases between them. CDR1 is MRHNA and CDR2 is SNTAGT in the germline V gene. The CDR3 is made up of 14 amino acids. The CDR3 loop reads CASSDRGDNSPLHF. The CDR3, as DNA: TGTGCCAGCAGTGACAGGGGCGATAATTCACCCCTCCACTTT.

This rearrangement joins TRBV30 to TRBJ1-2; D might be TRBD1 (6 bases). V dropped 2 bases and J dropped 8 bases, with 15 bases sitting between them. The length of the CDR3 is 13 residues. Germline CDR1 reads GTSNPN; CDR2 reads SVGIG (reference sequence). For the CDR3, the DNA is TGTGCCTGGAGTTCTGGGGGGCCGGGAGGCTACACCTTC. Translated, it gives CAWSSGGPGGYTF.

This clone was seen just once. This rearrangement joins TRBV6-5 to TRBJ2-1; 7 positions match TRBD2. The CDR3 sequence is 16 residues long. V lost 0 bases to trimming and J lost 8 bases; unmatched junction nucleotides: 10. Germline assignment: CDR1 MNHEY and CDR2 SVGAGI. The CDR3 spells CASSYSSAGVGHEQFF. DNA of the CDR3: TGTGCCAGCAGTTACTCGAGTGCGGGGGTTGGGCATGAGCAGTTCTTC.